This T cell receptor (beta chain) was identified during a study of T cell responses to AZD1222 COVID-19 vaccine. On the study more broadly: Pooling of second doses given at about 4 or about 12 weeks was done.

Some clones are missing from TCRdb's copy, which holds only in-frame ones; the method was immunoSEQ multiplex PCR. There are about 130,000 clones in the sample; approximately 84% occur only once, and over 3.5% lies in the top ten. This clone was seen just once. The source was peripheral blood, collected on day 0 of AZD1222 vaccination. The receptor was isolated from an adult in good health.

CDR3 sequence: CASRAQGVREKLFF. As DNA, the CDR3 is TGTGCCAGCAGGGCCCAAGGGGTGCGTGAAAAACTGTTTTTT. The chain has TRBV5-5 and TRBJ1-4; the D gene is possibly TRBD1 (5 bases). Germline CDR1 is SGHKS and CDR2 is YYEKEE (reference sequence). The CDR3 covers 14 residues. V lost 5 bases and J 7 bases, leaving 15 bases between the germline ends. The variable domain in full, completed from reference TRBV5-5 and TRBJ1-4, reads DAGVTQSPTHLIKTRGQQVTLRCSPISGHKSVSWYQQVLGQGPQFIFQYYEKEERGRGNFPDRFSARQFPNYSSELNVNALLLGDSALYLCASRAQGVREKLFFGSGTQLSVL.